This TCR beta chain is from a study of T cells in localized non-small cell lung cancer. The method was immunoSEQ multiplex PCR; TCRdb's version includes in-frame clones alone and lacks a portion of them. The repertoire has roughly 76,000 clones, roughly 75% of them found once; the top ten carry about 19%. This clonotype was obtained from a man aged 35-69 years with stage II squamous cell lung carcinoma. The source was PBMCs, collected before any cancer treatment.

CDR3 amino acids: CASSLGPRETQYF. The CDR3 DNA follows: TGTGCCAGCAGCTTAGGCCCCCGGGAGACCCAGTACTTC. The chain employs TRBV7-8 and TRBJ2-5; D unclear. Germline CDR1 and CDR2: SGHVS and FQNEAQ. This CDR3 has 13 amino acids. Trimming stripped 1 base from V and 5 bases from J, with 8 bases between.